A selection of T cell receptor beta chains follows, all from one sample in a study of blood T cell repertoires in COVID-19. Assay: immunoSEQ multiplex PCR; the TCRdb copy retains only in-frame clones and omits some. The data show roughly 200,000 clones, 88% seen once. Input material: peripheral blood. These receptors were collected from a man in his 70s with acute or convalescent COVID-19. CDR3s include the opening cysteine and the closing phenylalanine or tryptophan. The order of the fields is CDR3 length, V gene, D gene, J gene, clone size, CDR3 DNA, CDR3 protein. The D gene is left open where the match is weak. Clone size appears in some rows only: once, few, many, or a class for an expanded clone.

CDR3 length: 13
V gene: TRBV29-1
D gene: TRBD1
J gene: TRBJ2-1
clone size: .
CDR3 DNA: TGCAGCGTGACAGGGAGCTCCTACAATGAGCAGTTCTTC
CDR3 protein: CSVTGSSYNEQFF

CDR3 length: 13
V gene: TRBV27
D gene: .
J gene: TRBJ1-6
clone size: .
CDR3 DNA: TGTGCCAGCAGTTTACGGGAGAATTCACCCCTCCACTTT
CDR3 protein: CASSLRENSPLHF

CDR3 length: 15
V gene: TRBV11-2
D gene: TRBD2
J gene: TRBJ2-7
clone size: .
CDR3 DNA: TGTGCCAGCAGCTTACTGTGGACTAGTTCAGTCGAGCAGTACTTC
CDR3 protein: CASSLLWTSSVEQYF

CDR3 length: 15
V gene: TRBV5-1
D gene: TRBD2
J gene: TRBJ2-1
clone size: .
CDR3 DNA: TGCGCCAGCAGCTTGGTAACTAGCGGGAGTTATGAGCAGTTCTTC
CDR3 protein: CASSLVTSGSYEQFF

CDR3 length: 18
V gene: TRBV24-1
D gene: TRBD2
J gene: TRBJ2-2
clone size: few
CDR3 DNA: TGTGCCACCAGTGACCTCGGTGGTAGCGGGAGCGGAACCGGGGAGCTGTTTTTT
CDR3 protein: CATSDLGGSGSGTGELFF

CDR3 length: 14
V gene: TRBV30
D gene: TRBD1
J gene: TRBJ1-2
clone size: .
CDR3 DNA: TGTGCCTGTACCGGGACAGGGGCTAACTATGGCTACACCTTC
CDR3 protein: CACTGTGANYGYTF

CDR3 length: 14
V gene: TRBV7-2
D gene: TRBD1
J gene: TRBJ1-6
clone size: once
CDR3 DNA: TGTGCCAGCAGGAGGGACAGATACAATTCACCCCTCCACTTT
CDR3 protein: CASRRDRYNSPLHF

CDR3 length: 12
V gene: TRBV29-1
D gene: TRBD1
J gene: TRBJ2-7
clone size: .
CDR3 DNA: TGCAGCGTCGAGACAGGGCGCAACGAGCAGTACTTC
CDR3 protein: CSVETGRNEQYF

CDR3 length: 18
V gene: TRBV9
D gene: TRBD1
J gene: TRBJ2-5
clone size: .
CDR3 DNA: TGTGCCAGCAGCGTTGGGACAGGCTTTTACGTTTACCAAGAGACCCAGTACTTC
CDR3 protein: CASSVGTGFYVYQETQYF

CDR3 length: 11
V gene: TRBV6-6
D gene: .
J gene: TRBJ1-1
clone size: .
CDR3 DNA: TGTGCCAGCAGTGTTCAGTTTGAAGCTTTCTTT
CDR3 protein: CASSVQFEAFF

CDR3 length: 14
V gene: TRBV18
D gene: .
J gene: TRBJ1-1
clone size: .
CDR3 DNA: TGTGCCAGCTCACAACCGGGGGAGGACACTGAAGCTTTCTTT
CDR3 protein: CASSQPGEDTEAFF

CDR3 length: 16
V gene: TRBV4-3
D gene: .
J gene: TRBJ2-7
clone size: .
CDR3 DNA: TGCGCCAGCAGCCAAGATCCGGGGTATGGGGCCTACGAGCAGTACTTC
CDR3 protein: CASSQDPGYGAYEQYF

CDR3 length: 16
V gene: TRBV19
D gene: .
J gene: TRBJ1-2
clone size: .
CDR3 DNA: TGTGCCAGTACCGATGCACGAGGCACCCTTAACTATGGCTACACCTTC
CDR3 protein: CASTDARGTLNYGYTF

CDR3 length: 15
V gene: TRBV7-6
D gene: .
J gene: TRBJ2-3
clone size: .
CDR3 DNA: TGTGCCAGCAGTCTCGAGCTTTTTAGCACAGATACGCAGTATTTT
CDR3 protein: CASSLELFSTDTQYF

CDR3 length: 14
V gene: TRBV7-2
D gene: .
J gene: TRBJ2-7
clone size: .
CDR3 DNA: TGTGCCAGCAGCACTCGGGCCTCTCAGGGAGAGCAGTACTTC
CDR3 protein: CASSTRASQGEQYF

CDR3 length: 14
V gene: TRBV18
D gene: .
J gene: TRBJ2-1
clone size: .
CDR3 DNA: TGTGCCAGCTCACCCAACGACAAGAACAATGAGCAGTTCTTC
CDR3 protein: CASSPNDKNNEQFF

CDR3 length: 15
V gene: TRBV5-1
D gene: .
J gene: TRBJ2-2
clone size: .
CDR3 DNA: TGCGCCAGCAGCTTTCAGGGTGGGAGGACCGGGGAGCTGTTTTTT
CDR3 protein: CASSFQGGRTGELFF

CDR3 length: 16
V gene: TRBV5-6
D gene: TRBD1
J gene: TRBJ1-4
clone size: .
CDR3 DNA: TGTGCCAGCAGCAAGGGGACAGTTGCAACTAATGAAAAACTGTTTTTT
CDR3 protein: CASSKGTVATNEKLFF

CDR3 length: 16
V gene: TRBV7-7
D gene: TRBD2
J gene: TRBJ2-5
clone size: .
CDR3 DNA: TGTGCTAGCAGCTTAGCGGGCTATGGGGCCCAAGAGACCCAGTACTTC
CDR3 protein: CASSLAGYGAQETQYF

CDR3 length: 12
V gene: TRBV29-1
D gene: TRBD1
J gene: TRBJ2-3
clone size: few
CDR3 DNA: TGCAGCGTCAGACAGGGGAGGGATACGCAGTATTTT
CDR3 protein: CSVRQGRDTQYF

CDR3 length: 16
V gene: TRBV6-6
D gene: .
J gene: TRBJ2-1
clone size: .
CDR3 DNA: TGTGCCAGCAGTTACCCGGGAGCCAGCTCCTACAATGAGCAGTTCTTC
CDR3 protein: CASSYPGASSYNEQFF

CDR3 length: 14
V gene: TRBV28
D gene: TRBD1
J gene: TRBJ1-1
clone size: .
CDR3 DNA: TGTGCCAGCAGTTTAGGACAGGGGAAGGCTGAAGCTTTCTTT
CDR3 protein: CASSLGQGKAEAFF

CDR3 length: 12
V gene: TRBV28
D gene: .
J gene: TRBJ2-5
clone size: .
CDR3 DNA: TGTGCCAGCAGTTTATTAAAAGAGACCCAGTACTTC
CDR3 protein: CASSLLKETQYF

CDR3 length: 17
V gene: TRBV7-8
D gene: TRBD2
J gene: TRBJ2-1
clone size: .
CDR3 DNA: TGTGCCAGCAGCTTCGCCGGGACTAGCGGCTTTTTGGATGAGCAGTTCTTC
CDR3 protein: CASSFAGTSGFLDEQFF

CDR3 length: 16
V gene: TRBV3-1/TRBV3-2
D gene: TRBD2
J gene: TRBJ2-3
clone size: .
CDR3 DNA: TGTGCCAGCAGCTTCGGACTAGCGGGAGGCATAGATACGCAGTATTTT
CDR3 protein: CASSFGLAGGIDTQYF

CDR3 length: 15
V gene: TRBV5-1
D gene: TRBD1
J gene: TRBJ2-5
clone size: .
CDR3 DNA: TGCGCCAGCAGCTTAGGGACAGGGTTCGGAGAGACCCAGTACTTC
CDR3 protein: CASSLGTGFGETQYF

CDR3 length: 13
V gene: TRBV5-4
D gene: .
J gene: TRBJ2-7
clone size: .
CDR3 DNA: TGTGCCAGCAGCTTGGCCTTGCGGAGCGAGCAGTACTTC
CDR3 protein: CASSLALRSEQYF

CDR3 length: 18
V gene: TRBV25-1
D gene: TRBD1
J gene: TRBJ1-1
clone size: .
CDR3 DNA: TGTGCCAGCAGTGCAGACACAGGGGGCTGGTCCCCGAACACTGAAGCTTTCTTT
CDR3 protein: CASSADTGGWSPNTEAFF

CDR3 length: 18
V gene: TRBV7-2
D gene: .
J gene: TRBJ1-3
clone size: .
CDR3 DNA: TGTGCCAGCAGCTTAGAGGGCTGGGGGCCAAACTCTGGAAACACCATATATTTT
CDR3 protein: CASSLEGWGPNSGNTIYF

CDR3 length: 13
V gene: TRBV6-1
D gene: TRBD1
J gene: TRBJ1-2
clone size: .
CDR3 DNA: TGTGCCAGCAGTGAAGGGGCAGGGGGTGGCTACACCTTC
CDR3 protein: CASSEGAGGGYTF

CDR3 length: 12
V gene: TRBV7-2
D gene: .
J gene: TRBJ1-1
clone size: once
CDR3 DNA: TGTGCCAGCAGAGCCCAGAACACTGAAGCTTTCTTT
CDR3 protein: CASRAQNTEAFF

CDR3 length: 15
V gene: TRBV5-6
D gene: .
J gene: TRBJ1-2
clone size: .
CDR3 DNA: TGTGCCAGCAGCTTTCTAAGGGGGTTTGAACATGGCTACACCTTC
CDR3 protein: CASSFLRGFEHGYTF

CDR3 length: 15
V gene: TRBV9
D gene: .
J gene: TRBJ1-2
clone size: .
CDR3 DNA: TGTGCCAGCAGCCCTGATGGGAGGCCAAACTATGGCTACACCTTC
CDR3 protein: CASSPDGRPNYGYTF

CDR3 length: 16
V gene: TRBV11-2
D gene: TRBD1
J gene: TRBJ2-7
clone size: .
CDR3 DNA: TGTGCCAGCAGCTTAGGAGGGACAGGGCACTCCTACGAGCAGTACTTC
CDR3 protein: CASSLGGTGHSYEQYF

CDR3 length: 13
V gene: TRBV3-1/TRBV3-2
D gene: .
J gene: TRBJ1-3
clone size: few
CDR3 DNA: TGTGCCAGCAGCCACTACTCTGGAAACACCATATATTTT
CDR3 protein: CASSHYSGNTIYF

CDR3 length: 15
V gene: TRBV20-1
D gene: .
J gene: TRBJ1-5
clone size: .
CDR3 DNA: TGCAGTGCTAGTGAGTCAGGGAAGAGCAATCAGCCCCAGCATTTT
CDR3 protein: CSASESGKSNQPQHF

CDR3 length: 15
V gene: TRBV3-1/TRBV3-2
D gene: .
J gene: TRBJ1-5
clone size: .
CDR3 DNA: TGTGCCAGCAGCCAAGGGCCCCAGGGCAATCAGCCCCAGCATTTT
CDR3 protein: CASSQGPQGNQPQHF

CDR3 length: 16
V gene: TRBV20-1
D gene: TRBD2
J gene: TRBJ2-1
clone size: .
CDR3 DNA: TGCAGTGCTAGTTGGGCGGGACTAGCGACCCACAATGAGCAGTTCTTC
CDR3 protein: CSASWAGLATHNEQFF

CDR3 length: 13
V gene: TRBV7-6
D gene: .
J gene: TRBJ1-2
clone size: .
CDR3 DNA: TGTGCCAGCAGCCACGGGGTTCACTATGGCTACACCTTC
CDR3 protein: CASSHGVHYGYTF

CDR3 length: 17
V gene: TRBV9
D gene: .
J gene: TRBJ2-3
clone size: .
CDR3 DNA: TGTGCCAGCAGCGCAGATTTCGGGACAACTAGCACAGATACGCAGTATTTT
CDR3 protein: CASSADFGTTSTDTQYF

CDR3 length: 15
V gene: TRBV7-9
D gene: .
J gene: TRBJ1-1
clone size: .
CDR3 DNA: TGTGCCAGCAGCTTAGGGGCAGGATCGAACACTGAAGCTTTCTTT
CDR3 protein: CASSLGAGSNTEAFF

CDR3 length: 13
V gene: TRBV28
D gene: TRBD1
J gene: TRBJ2-7
clone size: .
CDR3 DNA: TGTGCCAGCAGGAGACAGGGTTCTTACGAGCAGTACTTC
CDR3 protein: CASRRQGSYEQYF

CDR3 length: 13
V gene: TRBV29-1
D gene: .
J gene: TRBJ1-1
clone size: few
CDR3 DNA: TGCAGCGCGCAGGGGAACATGAACACTGAAGCTTTCTTT
CDR3 protein: CSAQGNMNTEAFF